The clone carrying this TCR beta chain counts as medium-sized. What it binds is not known. Looked up from germline, CDR1 is DFQATT and CDR2 is SNEGSKA (reference sequence). After removal of 4 bases from V and 6 bases from J, the junction contained 6 bases not matched to a gene. The CDR3 is made up of 13 amino acids. Multiple V-beta primers and a C-beta primer amplified TCRB from RNA. Input was 0.45 to 0.5 ug total RNA, reverse-transcribed with a C-beta primer. TCRdb independently ran MiXCR on the multiplex PCR reads; one entry per CDR3 protein. The table shows 7,500 to 10,000 distinct CDR3 sequences, with around 64% occurring only once. This entry comes from a study of tumor-infiltrating lymphocytes in glioblastoma multiforme. The study's findings and limits: Just one glioblastoma patient contributed to the TCR-mutation comparison.

This chain connects TRBV20-1 to TRBJ1-5, with 7 bases aligning to TRBD1. The TCR comes from a male donor with glioblastoma. Specimen: brain tumor tissue. The DNA of the CDR3 is TGCAGTGCTAAAGACAGGGCTAGTCAGCCCCAGCATTTT. Its protein is CSAKDRASQPQHF.